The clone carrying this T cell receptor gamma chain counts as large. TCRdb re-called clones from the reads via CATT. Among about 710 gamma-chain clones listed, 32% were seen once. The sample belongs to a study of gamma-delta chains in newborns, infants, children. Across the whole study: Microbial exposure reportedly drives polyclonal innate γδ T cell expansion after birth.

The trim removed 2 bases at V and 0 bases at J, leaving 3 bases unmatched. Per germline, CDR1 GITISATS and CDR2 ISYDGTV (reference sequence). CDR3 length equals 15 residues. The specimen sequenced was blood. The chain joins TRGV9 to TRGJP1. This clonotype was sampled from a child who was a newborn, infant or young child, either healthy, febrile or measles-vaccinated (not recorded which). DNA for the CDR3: TGTGCCTTGTGGGAGGCGTATACCACTGGTTGGTTCAAGATATTT. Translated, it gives CALWEAYTTGWFKIF.